This is a list of T cell receptor beta chains from one sample in a study of blood T cells in healthy people across ages. Each CDR3 protein gets one entry after TCRdb re-called the 5' RACE reads with MiXCR. The sample records about 1.8 million distinct CDR3 sequences, around half being singletons. Sequences were obtained from blood. All receptors come from a woman in her thirties or forties in good health. Each CDR3 is given without its conserved first and last residue.

CDR3 protein: ASRPGGYQETQY
V gene: TRBV6-5

CDR3 protein: ASSLDAGGTYEQY
V gene: TRBV7-2

CDR3 protein: SARGGTGSVTETQY
V gene: TRBV20-1

CDR3 protein: ASSYARADTQY
V gene: TRBV6-2/TRBV6-3

CDR3 protein: ATSDSTGLSPDTQY
V gene: TRBV24-1

CDR3 protein: ASSDGPGYT
V gene: TRBV2

CDR3 protein: ASYTQYNEQF
V gene: TRBV28

CDR3 protein: ASSQDGTSGGYNEQF
V gene: TRBV4-2

CDR3 protein: ASSLVMGSYEQY
V gene: TRBV7-6

CDR3 protein: ASSHPGNIQY
V gene: TRBV11-2

CDR3 protein: ASSLLGGVEAF
V gene: TRBV28

CDR3 protein: ASSPPSGNERF
V gene: TRBV3-1

CDR3 protein: ASTLSRADTQY
V gene: TRBV7-2

CDR3 protein: ASSSTVSNQPQH
V gene: TRBV18

CDR3 protein: ASSTAGTARY
V gene: TRBV28

CDR3 protein: ASSNGLYNEQF
V gene: TRBV6-2/TRBV6-3

CDR3 protein: ASTHNRDNQPQH
V gene: TRBV6-2/TRBV6-3

CDR3 protein: ASSPPSGWQF
V gene: TRBV18

CDR3 protein: ASSQHRGQGSTDTQY
V gene: TRBV4-3

CDR3 protein: SAAGLAGGPGQTQY
V gene: TRBV20-1

CDR3 protein: ASSYSDSGNYEQY
V gene: TRBV6-5

CDR3 protein: ASSWAWADTQY
V gene: TRBV27

CDR3 protein: ASSYFLAGRGEQF
V gene: TRBV6-5

CDR3 protein: ASSYGDRGPYEQY
V gene: TRBV6-5

CDR3 protein: ASKRAKGVGEQF
V gene: TRBV6-2/TRBV6-3

CDR3 protein: ASSGDRGSPLH
V gene: TRBV6-5

CDR3 protein: SARDRLGNLGEKLF
V gene: TRBV20-1

CDR3 protein: ASRKPGLASNEQF
V gene: TRBV12-3/TRBV12-4

CDR3 protein: SARDLISRRGSYNERF
V gene: TRBV20-1

CDR3 protein: AIRGTSGGLTDTQY
V gene: TRBV10-3

CDR3 protein: ASSSQLTNSPLH
V gene: TRBV28

CDR3 protein: SATYMGGYT
V gene: TRBV20-1

CDR3 protein: AISDSGETDTQY
V gene: TRBV10-3

CDR3 protein: ASSLQGIHQETQY
V gene: TRBV5-6

CDR3 protein: ASRQGTQETQY
V gene: TRBV4-1

CDR3 protein: ASSQHFATDTQY
V gene: TRBV4-1

CDR3 protein: ASSPKGWSYT
V gene: TRBV7-9

CDR3 protein: ASSEGVEAF
V gene: TRBV2

CDR3 protein: ASSSDVGTVSYNEQY
V gene: TRBV6-2/TRBV6-3

CDR3 protein: ASSLGFAGNTDTQY
V gene: TRBV5-1

CDR3 protein: ASSALGSSYEQY
V gene: TRBV12-3/TRBV12-4

CDR3 protein: AGSTIGLAGANVLT
V gene: TRBV13